This T cell receptor beta chain comes out of a study of CD8 T cells in Susac syndrome. With random hexamers, reverse transcription was performed on about 0.5 to 1 ug of RNA. Amplification of the TCR beta CDR3 was carried out by immunoSEQ multiplex PCR, which spanned a total of 54 Vbeta and 13 Jbeta segments. TCRdb independently ran MiXCR on the immunoSEQ multiplex PCR reads; one entry per CDR3 protein. The table shows about 190,000 distinct CDR3 sequences, with 90% to 95% occurring only once. The V gene's germline CDR1 is SGHAT and CDR2 FQNNGV. The CDR3 sequence is 14 residues long. The V gene end was trimmed by 2 bases and the J gene end by 2 bases; junction bases not matched to a gene: 3. TEMRA cells were FACS-enriched, and CD8+ and CD4+ T cells were isolated negatively.

The rearrangement links TRBV11-2 to TRBJ2-7; 7 nucleotides line up with TRBD2. The sequence was obtained from a human donor in good health. The sample was CD4+ T cells from PBMCs. The CDR3 region has the DNA TGTGCCAGCAGCTTACCTAGCGGCCCCTACGAGCAGTACGTC. This translates into CASSLPSGPYEQYV.